The clone carrying this TCR beta chain was recorded once. This specimen belongs to a study of blood T cell repertoires in COVID-19. Study-wide background: Whether acute or convalescent, the COVID-19 samples came from the United States, Italy and Spain. PBMCs, B-cell-depleted T cells, or T cells were the source of the cDNA or gDNA that made up the material.

The repertoire was sequenced with immunoSEQ multiplex PCR; TCRdb's copy has only in-frame clones and lacks some. The sample gives about 210,000 clones, around 83% of which show up once; under 3% is in the top ten. V shed 2 bases and J shed 8 bases, with 18 bases lying between them. CDR1 GTSNPN and CDR2 SVGIG come from the germline V gene (reference sequence). The CDR3 is 14 residues long. Source material: peripheral blood. This chain joins TRBV30 and TRBJ1-2; D is unclear. The clonotype was recovered from a man aged 50 to 59 with active or convalescent COVID-19. CDR3 sequence (DNA): TGTGCCTGGAGTCGGCGCTTGGGCCCCGGCGGCTACACCTTC. Its protein product is CAWSRRLGPGGYTF.